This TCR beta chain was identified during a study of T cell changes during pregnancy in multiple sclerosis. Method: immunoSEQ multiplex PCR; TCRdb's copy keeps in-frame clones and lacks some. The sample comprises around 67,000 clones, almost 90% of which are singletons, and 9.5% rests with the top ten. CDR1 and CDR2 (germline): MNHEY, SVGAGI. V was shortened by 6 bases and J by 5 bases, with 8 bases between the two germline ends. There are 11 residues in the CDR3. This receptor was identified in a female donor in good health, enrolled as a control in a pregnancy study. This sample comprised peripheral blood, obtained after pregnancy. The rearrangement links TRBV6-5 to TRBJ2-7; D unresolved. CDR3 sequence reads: CASSLLDEQYF. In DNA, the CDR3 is TGTGCCAGCAGCCTTCTCGACGAGCAGTACTTC.